This T cell receptor (beta chain) was recovered during a study of blood T cell repertoires in COVID-19. The CDR3 loop spans 14 amino acids. Looked up from germline, CDR1 is SGHRS and CDR2 is YFSETQ. V lost 0 bases and J lost 1, with 7 bases in between. Seattle-derived patients entered the study during active infection and were followed longitudinally. Produced via immunoSEQ multiplex PCR; TCRdb's table is partial and in-frame only. The sample contains 350,000 to 400,000 clones, 80% to 90% of which appear only once. This chain joins TRBV5-1 and TRBJ1-1; D is unresolved. The sample comprised peripheral blood. The clonotype originates from a woman aged 60 to 75 with COVID-19, enrolled during active disease. In DNA form, the CDR3 reads TGCGCCAGCAGCTTGGACGGGTCGAACACTGAAGCTTTCTTT. Residues: CASSLDGSNTEAFF.